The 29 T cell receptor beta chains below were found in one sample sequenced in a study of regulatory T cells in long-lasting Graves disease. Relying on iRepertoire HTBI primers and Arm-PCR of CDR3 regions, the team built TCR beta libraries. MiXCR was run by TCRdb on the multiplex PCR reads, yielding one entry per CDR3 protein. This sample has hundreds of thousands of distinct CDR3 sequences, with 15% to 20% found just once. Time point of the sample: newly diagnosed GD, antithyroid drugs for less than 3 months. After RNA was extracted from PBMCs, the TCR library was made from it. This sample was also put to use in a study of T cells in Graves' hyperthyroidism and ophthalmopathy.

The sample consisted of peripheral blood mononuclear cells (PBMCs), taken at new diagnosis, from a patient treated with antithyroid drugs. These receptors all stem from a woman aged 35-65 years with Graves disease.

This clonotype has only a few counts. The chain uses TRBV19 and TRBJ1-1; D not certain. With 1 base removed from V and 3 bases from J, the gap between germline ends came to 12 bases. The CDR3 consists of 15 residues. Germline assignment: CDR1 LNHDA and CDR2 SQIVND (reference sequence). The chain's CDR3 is CASSIVAGWDTEAFF. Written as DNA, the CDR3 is TGTGCCAGTAGTATAGTAGCGGGTTGGGACACTGAAGCTTTCTTT.

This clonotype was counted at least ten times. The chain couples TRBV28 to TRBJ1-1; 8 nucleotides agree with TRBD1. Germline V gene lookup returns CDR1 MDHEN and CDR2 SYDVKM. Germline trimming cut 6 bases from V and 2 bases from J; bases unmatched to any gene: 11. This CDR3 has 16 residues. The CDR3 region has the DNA TGTGCCAGCAGATCAGGGGGCGCGCTTCTTAACACTGAAGCTTTCTTT. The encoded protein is CASRSGGALLNTEAFF. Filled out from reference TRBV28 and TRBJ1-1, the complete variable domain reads DVKVTQSSRYLVKRTGEKVFLECVQDMDHENMFWYRQDPGLGLRLIYFSYDVKMKEKGDIPEGYSVSREKKERFSLILESASTNQTSMYLCASRSGGALLNTEAFFGQGTRLTVV.

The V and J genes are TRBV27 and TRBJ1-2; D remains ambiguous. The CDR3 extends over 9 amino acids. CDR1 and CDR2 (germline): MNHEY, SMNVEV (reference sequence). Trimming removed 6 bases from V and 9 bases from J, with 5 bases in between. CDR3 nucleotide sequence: TGTGCCAGCAGACCGCGCTACACCTTC. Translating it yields CASRPRYTF.

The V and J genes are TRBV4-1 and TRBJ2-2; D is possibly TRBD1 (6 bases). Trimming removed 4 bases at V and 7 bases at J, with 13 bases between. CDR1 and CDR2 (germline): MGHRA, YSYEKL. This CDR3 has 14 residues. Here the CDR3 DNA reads TGCGCCAGCAGCCGCGCAGGGGAACGCGGGGAGCTGTTTTTT. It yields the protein CASSRAGERGELFF.

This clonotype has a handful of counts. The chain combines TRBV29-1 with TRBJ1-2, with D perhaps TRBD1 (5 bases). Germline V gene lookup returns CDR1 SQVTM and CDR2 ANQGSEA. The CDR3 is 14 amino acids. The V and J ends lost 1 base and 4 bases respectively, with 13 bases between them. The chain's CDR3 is CSVEGPGDLYGYTF. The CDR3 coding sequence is TGCAGCGTTGAAGGACCCGGGGACCTCTATGGCTACACCTTC.

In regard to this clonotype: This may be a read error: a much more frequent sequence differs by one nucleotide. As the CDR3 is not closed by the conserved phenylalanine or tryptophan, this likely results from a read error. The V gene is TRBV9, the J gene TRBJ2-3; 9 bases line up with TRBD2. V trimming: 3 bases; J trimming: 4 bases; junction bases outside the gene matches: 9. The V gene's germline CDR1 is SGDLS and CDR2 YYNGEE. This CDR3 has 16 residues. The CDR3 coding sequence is TGTGCCAGCAGCGAGGGAGCGGGGGGCGCGGCAGATACGCAGTATCTT. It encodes CASSEGAGGAADTQYL.

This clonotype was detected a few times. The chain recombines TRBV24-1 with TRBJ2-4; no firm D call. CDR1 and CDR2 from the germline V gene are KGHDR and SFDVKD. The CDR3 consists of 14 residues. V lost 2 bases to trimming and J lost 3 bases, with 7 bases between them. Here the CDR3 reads CATSDWSDKNIQYF. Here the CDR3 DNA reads TGTGCCACCAGTGATTGGTCGGACAAAAACATTCAGTACTTC.

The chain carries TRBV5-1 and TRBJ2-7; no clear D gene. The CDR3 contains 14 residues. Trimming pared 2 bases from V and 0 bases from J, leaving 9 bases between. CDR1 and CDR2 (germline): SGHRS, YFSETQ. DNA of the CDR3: TGCGCCAGCAGCTTTGAGGATAGCTCCTACGAGCAGTACTTC. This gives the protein CASSFEDSSYEQYF. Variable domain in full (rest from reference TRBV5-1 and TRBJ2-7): KAGVTQTPRYLIKTRGQQVTLSCSPISGHRSVSWYQQTPGQGLQFLFEYFSETQRNKGNFPGRFSGRQFSNSRSEMNVSTLELGDSALYLCASSFEDSSYEQYFGPGTRLTVT.

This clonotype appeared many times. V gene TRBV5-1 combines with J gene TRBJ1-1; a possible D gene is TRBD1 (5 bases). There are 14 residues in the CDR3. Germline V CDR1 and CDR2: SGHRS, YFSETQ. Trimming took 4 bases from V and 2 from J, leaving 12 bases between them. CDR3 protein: CASSVDRLNTEAFF. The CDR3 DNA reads TGCGCCAGCAGCGTCGACAGACTCAACACTGAAGCTTTCTTT.

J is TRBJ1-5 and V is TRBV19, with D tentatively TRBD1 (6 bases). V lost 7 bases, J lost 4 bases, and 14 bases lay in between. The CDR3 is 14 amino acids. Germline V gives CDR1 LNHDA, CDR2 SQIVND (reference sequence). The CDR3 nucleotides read TGTGCCAGTATCACCGCCCAGGGGAATCAGCCCCAGCATTTT. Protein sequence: CASITAQGNQPQHF.

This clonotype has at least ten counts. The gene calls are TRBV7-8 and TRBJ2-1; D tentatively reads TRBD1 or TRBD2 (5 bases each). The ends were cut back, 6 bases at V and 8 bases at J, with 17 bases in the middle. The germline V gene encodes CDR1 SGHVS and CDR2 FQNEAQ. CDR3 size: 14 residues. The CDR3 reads CASRGDREGYEQFF. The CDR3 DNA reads TGTGCCAGCAGGGGGGACCGGGAAGGCTATGAGCAGTTCTTC.

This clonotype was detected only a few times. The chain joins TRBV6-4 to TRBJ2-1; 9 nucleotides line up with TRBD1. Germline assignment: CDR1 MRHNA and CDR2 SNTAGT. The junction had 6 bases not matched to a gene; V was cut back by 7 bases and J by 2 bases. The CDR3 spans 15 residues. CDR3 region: CASTGQGRPYNEQFF. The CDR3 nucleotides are TGTGCCAGCACCGGACAGGGGAGGCCCTACAATGAGCAGTTCTTC.

In DNA, the CDR3 is TGTGCCAGCAGCCAAGAAAACAGGGCCTCACCCCTCCACTTT. Protein: CASSQENRASPLHF. The rearrangement links TRBV4-2 to TRBJ1-6, with D perhaps TRBD1 (6 bases). The CDR3 spans 14 residues. Looked up from germline, CDR1 is LGHNA and CDR2 is YNFKEQ. V was pared by 0 bases and J by 10 bases, with 10 bases between.

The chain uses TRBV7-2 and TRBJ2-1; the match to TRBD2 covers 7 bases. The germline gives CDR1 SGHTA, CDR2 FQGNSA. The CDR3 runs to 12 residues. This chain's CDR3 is CASRRGVYEQFF. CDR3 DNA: TGTGCATCCCGACGGGGGGTCTATGAGCAGTTCTTC.

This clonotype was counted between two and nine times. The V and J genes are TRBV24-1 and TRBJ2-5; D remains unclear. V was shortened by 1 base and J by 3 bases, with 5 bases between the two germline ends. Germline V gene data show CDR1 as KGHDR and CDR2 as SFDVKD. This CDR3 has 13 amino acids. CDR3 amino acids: CATSDLGKETQYF. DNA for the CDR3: TGTGCCACCAGTGATTTAGGAAAAGAGACCCAGTACTTC.

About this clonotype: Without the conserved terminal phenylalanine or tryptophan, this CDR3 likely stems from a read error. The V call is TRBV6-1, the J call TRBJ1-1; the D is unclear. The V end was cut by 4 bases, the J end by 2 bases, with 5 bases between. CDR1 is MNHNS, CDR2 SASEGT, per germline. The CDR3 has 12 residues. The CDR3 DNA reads TGTGCCAGCAGTGGTGGAAACACTGAAGCTTTCTTA. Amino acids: CASSGGNTEAFL.

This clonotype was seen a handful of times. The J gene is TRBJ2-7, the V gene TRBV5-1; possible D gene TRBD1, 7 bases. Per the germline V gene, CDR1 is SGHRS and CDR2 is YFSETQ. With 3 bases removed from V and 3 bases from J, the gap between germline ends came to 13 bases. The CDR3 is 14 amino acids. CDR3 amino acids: CASSSEGQRYEQYF. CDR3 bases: TGCGCCAGCAGCTCGGAGGGACAGCGCTACGAGCAGTACTTC.

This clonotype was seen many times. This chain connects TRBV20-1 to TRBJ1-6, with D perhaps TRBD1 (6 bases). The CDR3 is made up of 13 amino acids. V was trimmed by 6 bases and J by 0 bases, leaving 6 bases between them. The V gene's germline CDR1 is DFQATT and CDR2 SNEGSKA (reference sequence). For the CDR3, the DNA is TGCAGTGCACAGGGCTCCTATAATTCACCCCTCCACTTT. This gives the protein CSAQGSYNSPLHF.

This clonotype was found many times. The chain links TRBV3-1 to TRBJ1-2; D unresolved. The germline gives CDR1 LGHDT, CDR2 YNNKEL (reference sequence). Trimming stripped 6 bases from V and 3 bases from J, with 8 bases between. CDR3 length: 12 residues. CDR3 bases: TGTGCCAGCAGTCCCGGGCACTATGGCTACACCTTC. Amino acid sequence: CASSPGHYGYTF.

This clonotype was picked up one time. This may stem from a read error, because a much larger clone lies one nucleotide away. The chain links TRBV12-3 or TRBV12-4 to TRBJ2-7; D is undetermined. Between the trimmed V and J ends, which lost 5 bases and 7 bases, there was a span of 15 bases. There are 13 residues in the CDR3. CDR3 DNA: TGTGCCAGCAGTCAAGACGCATACAATGAGCAGTACTTC. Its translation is CASSQDAYNEQYF.

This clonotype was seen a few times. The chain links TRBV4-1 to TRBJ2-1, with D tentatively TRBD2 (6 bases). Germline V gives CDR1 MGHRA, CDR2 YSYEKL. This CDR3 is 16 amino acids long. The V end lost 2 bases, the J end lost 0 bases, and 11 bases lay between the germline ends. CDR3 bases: TGCGCCAGCAGCCAACAAGGCGGGATCTCCTACAATGAGCAGTTCTTC. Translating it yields CASSQQGGISYNEQFF.

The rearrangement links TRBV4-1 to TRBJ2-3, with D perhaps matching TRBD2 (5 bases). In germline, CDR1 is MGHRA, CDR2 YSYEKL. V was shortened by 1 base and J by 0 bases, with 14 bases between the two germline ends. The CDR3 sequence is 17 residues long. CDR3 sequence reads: CASSQVWTSTSTDTQYF. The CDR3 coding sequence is TGCGCCAGCAGCCAAGTTTGGACTTCCACTAGCACAGATACGCAGTATTTT.

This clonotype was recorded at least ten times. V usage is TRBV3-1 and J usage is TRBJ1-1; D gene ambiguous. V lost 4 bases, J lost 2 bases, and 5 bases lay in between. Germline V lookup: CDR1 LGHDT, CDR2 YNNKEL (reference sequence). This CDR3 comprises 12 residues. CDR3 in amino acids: CASSRVNTEAFF. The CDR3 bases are TGTGCCAGCAGCCGAGTTAACACTGAAGCTTTCTTT.

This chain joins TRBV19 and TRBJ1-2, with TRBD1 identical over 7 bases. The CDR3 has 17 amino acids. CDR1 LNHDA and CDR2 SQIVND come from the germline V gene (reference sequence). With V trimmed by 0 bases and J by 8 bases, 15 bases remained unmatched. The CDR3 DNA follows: TGTGCCAGTAGTATAGACCGAACAGGGGCCGTGAGAGACGGCTACACCTTC. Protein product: CASSIDRTGAVRDGYTF.

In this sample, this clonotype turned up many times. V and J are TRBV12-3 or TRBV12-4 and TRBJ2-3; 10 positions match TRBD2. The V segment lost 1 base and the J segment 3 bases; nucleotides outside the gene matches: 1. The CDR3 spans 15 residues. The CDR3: CASSLGTSGTDTQYF. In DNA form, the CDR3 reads TGTGCCAGCAGTTTAGGGACTAGCGGAACAGATACGCAGTATTTT.

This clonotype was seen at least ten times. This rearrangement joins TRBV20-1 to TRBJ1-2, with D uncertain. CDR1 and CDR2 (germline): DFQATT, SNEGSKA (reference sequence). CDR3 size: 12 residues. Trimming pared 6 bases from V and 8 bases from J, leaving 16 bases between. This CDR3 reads CSAPDGLWGYTF. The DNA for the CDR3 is TGCAGTGCACCCGACGGGCTCTGGGGCTACACCTTC.

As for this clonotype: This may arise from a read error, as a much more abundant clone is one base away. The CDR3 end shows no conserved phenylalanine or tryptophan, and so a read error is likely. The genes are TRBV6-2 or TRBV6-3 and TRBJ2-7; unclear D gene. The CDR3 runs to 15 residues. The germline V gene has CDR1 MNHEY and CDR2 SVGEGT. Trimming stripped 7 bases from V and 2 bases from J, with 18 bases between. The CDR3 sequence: CASKQPILSPYEQYL. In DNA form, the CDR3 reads TGTGCCAGCAAACAGCCAATTCTAAGCCCCTACGAGCAGTACCTC.

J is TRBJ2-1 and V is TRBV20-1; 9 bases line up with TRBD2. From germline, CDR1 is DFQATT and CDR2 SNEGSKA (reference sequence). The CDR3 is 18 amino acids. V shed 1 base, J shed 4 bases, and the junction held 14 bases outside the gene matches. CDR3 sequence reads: CSARGVSRGGQGYNEQFF. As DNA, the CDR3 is TGCAGTGCTAGAGGGGTTTCGCGGGGGGGCCAAGGTTACAATGAGCAGTTCTTC.

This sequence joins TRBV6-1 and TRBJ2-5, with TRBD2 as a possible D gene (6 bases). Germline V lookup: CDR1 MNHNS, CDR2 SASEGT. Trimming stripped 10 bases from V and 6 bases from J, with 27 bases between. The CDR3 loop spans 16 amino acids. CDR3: CATGGPGPTTIKTQYF. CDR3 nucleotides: TGTGCCACCGGGGGACCGGGACCGACGACCATAAAGACCCAGTACTTC.